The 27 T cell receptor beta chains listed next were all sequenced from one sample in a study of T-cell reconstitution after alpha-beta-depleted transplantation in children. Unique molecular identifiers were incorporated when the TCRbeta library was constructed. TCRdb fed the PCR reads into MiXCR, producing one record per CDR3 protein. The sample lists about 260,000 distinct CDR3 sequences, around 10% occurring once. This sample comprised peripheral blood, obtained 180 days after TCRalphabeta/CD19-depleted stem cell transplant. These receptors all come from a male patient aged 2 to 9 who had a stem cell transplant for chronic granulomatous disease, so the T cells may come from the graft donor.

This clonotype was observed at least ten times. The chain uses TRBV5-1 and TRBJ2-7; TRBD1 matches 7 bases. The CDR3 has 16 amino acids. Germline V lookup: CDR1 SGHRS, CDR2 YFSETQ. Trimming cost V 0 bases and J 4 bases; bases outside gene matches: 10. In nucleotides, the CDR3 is TGCGCCAGCAGCTTGGATGGACCGGCCAGGGGGTACGAGCAGTACTTC. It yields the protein CASSLDGPARGYEQYF.

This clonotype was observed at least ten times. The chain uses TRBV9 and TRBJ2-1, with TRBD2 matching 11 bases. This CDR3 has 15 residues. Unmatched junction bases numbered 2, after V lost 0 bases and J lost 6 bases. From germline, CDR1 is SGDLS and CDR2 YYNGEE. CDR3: CASSVEGTSGNEQFF. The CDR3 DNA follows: TGTGCCAGCAGCGTAGAGGGGACTAGCGGCAATGAGCAGTTCTTC.

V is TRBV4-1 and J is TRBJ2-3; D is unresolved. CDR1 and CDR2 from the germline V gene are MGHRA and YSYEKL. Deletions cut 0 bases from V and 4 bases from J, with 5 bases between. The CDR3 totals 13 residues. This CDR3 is CASSQDSPDTQYF. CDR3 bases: TGCGCCAGCAGCCAAGATTCCCCAGATACGCAGTATTTT.

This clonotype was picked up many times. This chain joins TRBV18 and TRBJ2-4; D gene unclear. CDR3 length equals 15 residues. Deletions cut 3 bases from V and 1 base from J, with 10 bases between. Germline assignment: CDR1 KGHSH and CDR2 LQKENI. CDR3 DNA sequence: TGTGCCAGCTCACCGGACCCCGGGGCCAAAAACATTCAGTACTTC. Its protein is CASSPDPGAKNIQYF. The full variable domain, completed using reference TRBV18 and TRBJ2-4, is NAGVMQNPRHLVRRRGQEARLRCSPMKGHSHVYWYRQLPEEGLKFMVYLQKENIIDESGMPKERFSAEFPKEGPSILRIQQVVRGDSAAYFCASSPDPGAKNIQYFGAGTRLSVL.

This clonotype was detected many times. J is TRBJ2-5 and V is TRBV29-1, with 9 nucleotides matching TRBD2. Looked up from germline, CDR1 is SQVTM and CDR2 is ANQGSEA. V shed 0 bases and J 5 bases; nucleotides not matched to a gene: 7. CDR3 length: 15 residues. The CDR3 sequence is CSVEDGGGAWETQYF. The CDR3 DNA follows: TGCAGCGTTGAAGATGGCGGGGGGGCCTGGGAGACCCAGTACTTC.

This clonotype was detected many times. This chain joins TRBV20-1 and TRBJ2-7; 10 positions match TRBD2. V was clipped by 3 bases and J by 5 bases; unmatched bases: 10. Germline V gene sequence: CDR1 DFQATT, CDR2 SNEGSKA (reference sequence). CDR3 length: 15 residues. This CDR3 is CSASREREGVDEQYF. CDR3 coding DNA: TGCAGTGCTAGTCGTGAGCGGGAGGGCGTCGACGAGCAGTACTTC.

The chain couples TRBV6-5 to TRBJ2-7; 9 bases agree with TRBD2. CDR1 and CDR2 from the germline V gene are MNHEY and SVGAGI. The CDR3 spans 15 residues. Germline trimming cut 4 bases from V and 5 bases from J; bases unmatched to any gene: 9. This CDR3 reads CASSSLTSGHNEQYF. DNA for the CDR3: TGTGCCAGCAGTTCACTGACTAGCGGCCACAACGAGCAGTACTTC.

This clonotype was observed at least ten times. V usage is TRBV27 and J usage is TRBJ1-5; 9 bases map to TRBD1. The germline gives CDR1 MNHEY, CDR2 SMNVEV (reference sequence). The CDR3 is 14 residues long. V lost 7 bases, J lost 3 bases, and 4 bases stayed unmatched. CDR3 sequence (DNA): TGTGCCAGCAAGGGGACAGGGCACAATCAGCCCCAGCATTTT. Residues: CASKGTGHNQPQHF.

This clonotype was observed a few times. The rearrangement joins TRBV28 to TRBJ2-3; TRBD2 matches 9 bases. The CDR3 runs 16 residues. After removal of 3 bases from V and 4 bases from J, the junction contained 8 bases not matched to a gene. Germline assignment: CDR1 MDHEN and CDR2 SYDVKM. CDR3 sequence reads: CASSLTAGGLADTQYF. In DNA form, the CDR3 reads TGTGCCAGCAGTTTGACGGCGGGAGGGTTGGCAGATACGCAGTATTTT.

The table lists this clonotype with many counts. The DNA of the CDR3 is TGTGCCAGCAGCTTAATGGGTGGGGGGCAAGAGACCCAGTACTTC. Translated: CASSLMGGGQETQYF. The rearrangement joins TRBV11-2 to TRBJ2-5, with D possibly matching TRBD2 (6 bases). V was clipped by 2 bases and J by 2 bases, with 12 bases between them. CDR3 length: 15 residues. Germline lookup yields CDR1 SGHAT and CDR2 FQNNGV.

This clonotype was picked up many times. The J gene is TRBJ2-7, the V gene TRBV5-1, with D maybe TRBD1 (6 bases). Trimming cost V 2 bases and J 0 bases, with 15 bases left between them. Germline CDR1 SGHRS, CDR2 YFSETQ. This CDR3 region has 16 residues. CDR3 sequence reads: CASSLVNRAASYEQYF. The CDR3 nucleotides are TGCGCCAGCAGCTTAGTCAACAGGGCGGCCTCCTACGAGCAGTACTTC.

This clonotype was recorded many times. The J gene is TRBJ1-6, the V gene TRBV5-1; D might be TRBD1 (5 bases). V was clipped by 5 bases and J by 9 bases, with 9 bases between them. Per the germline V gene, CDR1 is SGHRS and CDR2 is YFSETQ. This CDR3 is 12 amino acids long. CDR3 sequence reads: CASSWGTSPLHF. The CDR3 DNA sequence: TGCGCCAGCAGTTGGGGGACTTCACCCCTCCACTTT. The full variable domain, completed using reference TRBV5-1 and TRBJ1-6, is KAGVTQTPRYLIKTRGQQVTLSCSPISGHRSVSWYQQTPGQGLQFLFEYFSETQRNKGNFPGRFSGRQFSNSRSEMNVSTLELGDSALYLCASSWGTSPLHFGNGTRLTVT.

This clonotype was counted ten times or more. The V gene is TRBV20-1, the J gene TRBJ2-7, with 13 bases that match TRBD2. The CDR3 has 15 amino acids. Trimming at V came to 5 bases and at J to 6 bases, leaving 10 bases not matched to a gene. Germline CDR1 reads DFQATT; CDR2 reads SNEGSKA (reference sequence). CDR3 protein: CSAVRPGLAGLEQYF. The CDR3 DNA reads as TGCAGTGCTGTGCGACCGGGACTAGCGGGACTCGAGCAGTACTTC.

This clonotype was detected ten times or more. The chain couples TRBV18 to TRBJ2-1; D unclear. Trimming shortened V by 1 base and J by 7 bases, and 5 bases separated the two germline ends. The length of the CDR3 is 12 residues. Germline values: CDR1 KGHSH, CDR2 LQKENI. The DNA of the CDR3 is TGTGCCAGCTCACCACTACCGAATGAGCAGTTCTTC. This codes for CASSPLPNEQFF.

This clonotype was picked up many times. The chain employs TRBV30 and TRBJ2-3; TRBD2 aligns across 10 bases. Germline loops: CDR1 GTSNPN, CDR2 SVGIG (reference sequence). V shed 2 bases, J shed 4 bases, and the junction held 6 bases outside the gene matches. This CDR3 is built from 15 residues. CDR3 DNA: TGTGCCTGGAGTACCCTAGCGGGAGTCTCAGATACGCAGTATTTT. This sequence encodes CAWSTLAGVSDTQYF.

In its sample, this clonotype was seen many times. CDR3 residues: CASILQNTQYF. The CDR3 nucleotides are TGCGCCAGCATCCTGCAGAATACGCAGTATTTT. This chain joins TRBV5-1 and TRBJ2-3; D not certain. Germline assignment: CDR1 SGHRS and CDR2 YFSETQ. The V and J ends lost 6 bases and 7 bases respectively, with 9 bases between them. CDR3 length equals 11 residues. The full variable domain, rest sourced from reference TRBV5-1 and TRBJ2-3, is KAGVTQTPRYLIKTRGQQVTLSCSPISGHRSVSWYQQTPGQGLQFLFEYFSETQRNKGNFPGRFSGRQFSNSRSEMNVSTLELGDSALYLCASILQNTQYFGPGTRLTVL.

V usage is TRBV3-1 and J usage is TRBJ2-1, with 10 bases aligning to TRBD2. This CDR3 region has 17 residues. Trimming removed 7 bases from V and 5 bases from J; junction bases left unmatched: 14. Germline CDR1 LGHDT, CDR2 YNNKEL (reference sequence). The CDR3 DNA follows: TGTGCCAGCACCCCCCGACCCCGACTAGCGGGTAACAATGAGCAGTTCTTC. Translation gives CASTPRPRLAGNNEQFF.

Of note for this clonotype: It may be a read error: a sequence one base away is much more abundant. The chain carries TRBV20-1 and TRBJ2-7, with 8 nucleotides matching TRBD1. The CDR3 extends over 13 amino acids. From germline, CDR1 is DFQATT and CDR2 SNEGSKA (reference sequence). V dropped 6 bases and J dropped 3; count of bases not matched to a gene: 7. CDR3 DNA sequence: TGCAGTGCAAGGACAGGGTTCCGCTACGAGCAGTACTTC. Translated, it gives CSARTGFRYEQYF.

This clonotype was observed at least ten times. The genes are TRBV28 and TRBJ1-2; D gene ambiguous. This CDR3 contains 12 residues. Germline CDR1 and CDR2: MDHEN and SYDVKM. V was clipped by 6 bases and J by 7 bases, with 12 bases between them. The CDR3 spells CASSPSVGGYTF. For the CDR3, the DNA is TGTGCCAGCAGCCCCTCAGTAGGTGGCTACACCTTC.

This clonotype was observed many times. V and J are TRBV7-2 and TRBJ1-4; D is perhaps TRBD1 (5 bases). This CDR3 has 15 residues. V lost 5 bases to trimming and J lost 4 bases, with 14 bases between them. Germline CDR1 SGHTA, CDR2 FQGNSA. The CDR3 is CASSPRGRVNEKLFF. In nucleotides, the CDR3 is TGTGCCAGCAGCCCGCGGGGGAGGGTTAATGAAAAACTGTTTTTT.

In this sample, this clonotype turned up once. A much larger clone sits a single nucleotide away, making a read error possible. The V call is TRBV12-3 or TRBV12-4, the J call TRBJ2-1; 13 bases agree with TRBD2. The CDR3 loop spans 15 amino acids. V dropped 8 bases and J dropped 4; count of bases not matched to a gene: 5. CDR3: CASGQLAGGYNEQFF. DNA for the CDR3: TGTGCCAGCGGCCAACTAGCGGGGGGGTACAATGAGCAGTTCTTC.

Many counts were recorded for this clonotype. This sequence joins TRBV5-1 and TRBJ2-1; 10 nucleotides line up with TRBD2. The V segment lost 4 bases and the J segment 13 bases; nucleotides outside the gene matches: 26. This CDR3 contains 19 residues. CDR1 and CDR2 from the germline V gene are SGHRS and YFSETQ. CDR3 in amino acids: CASSPLGLAGVWDHKNQFF. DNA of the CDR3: TGCGCCAGCAGCCCCCTTGGGCTAGCGGGAGTTTGGGACCATAAGAATCAGTTCTTC.

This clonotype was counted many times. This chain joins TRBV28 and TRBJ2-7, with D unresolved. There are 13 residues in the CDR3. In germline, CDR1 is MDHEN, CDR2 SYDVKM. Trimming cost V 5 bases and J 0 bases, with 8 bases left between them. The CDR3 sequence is CASSTDRSYEQYF. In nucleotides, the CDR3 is TGTGCCAGCAGTACGGACCGCTCCTACGAGCAGTACTTC.

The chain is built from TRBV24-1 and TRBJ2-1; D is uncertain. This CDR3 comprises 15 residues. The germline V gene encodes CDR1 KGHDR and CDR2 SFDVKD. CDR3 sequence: CGASDQKRTYNEQFF. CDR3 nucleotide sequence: TGTGGCGCCAGTGATCAAAAGAGGACCTACAATGAGCAGTTCTTC.

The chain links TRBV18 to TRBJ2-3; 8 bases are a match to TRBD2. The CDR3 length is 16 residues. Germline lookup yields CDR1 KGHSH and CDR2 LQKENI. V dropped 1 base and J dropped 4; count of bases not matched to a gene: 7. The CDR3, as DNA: TGTGCCAGCTCACCACGAGCGGGGGTTGAGGCAGATACGCAGTATTTT. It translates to CASSPRAGVEADTQYF.

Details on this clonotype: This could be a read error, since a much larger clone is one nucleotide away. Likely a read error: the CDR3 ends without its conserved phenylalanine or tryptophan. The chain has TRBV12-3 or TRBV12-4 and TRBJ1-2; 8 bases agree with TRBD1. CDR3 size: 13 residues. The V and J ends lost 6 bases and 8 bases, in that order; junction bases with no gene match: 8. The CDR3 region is CASSEDRGRGYTS. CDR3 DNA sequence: TGTGCCAGCAGCGAAGACAGGGGCCGGGGCTACACCTCC.

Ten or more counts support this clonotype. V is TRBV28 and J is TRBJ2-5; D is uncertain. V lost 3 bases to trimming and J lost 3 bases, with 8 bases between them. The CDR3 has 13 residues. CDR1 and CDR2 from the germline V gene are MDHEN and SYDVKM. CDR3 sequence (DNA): TGTGCCAGCAGTTTCTATTGGAAAGAGACCCAGTACTTC. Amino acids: CASSFYWKETQYF.